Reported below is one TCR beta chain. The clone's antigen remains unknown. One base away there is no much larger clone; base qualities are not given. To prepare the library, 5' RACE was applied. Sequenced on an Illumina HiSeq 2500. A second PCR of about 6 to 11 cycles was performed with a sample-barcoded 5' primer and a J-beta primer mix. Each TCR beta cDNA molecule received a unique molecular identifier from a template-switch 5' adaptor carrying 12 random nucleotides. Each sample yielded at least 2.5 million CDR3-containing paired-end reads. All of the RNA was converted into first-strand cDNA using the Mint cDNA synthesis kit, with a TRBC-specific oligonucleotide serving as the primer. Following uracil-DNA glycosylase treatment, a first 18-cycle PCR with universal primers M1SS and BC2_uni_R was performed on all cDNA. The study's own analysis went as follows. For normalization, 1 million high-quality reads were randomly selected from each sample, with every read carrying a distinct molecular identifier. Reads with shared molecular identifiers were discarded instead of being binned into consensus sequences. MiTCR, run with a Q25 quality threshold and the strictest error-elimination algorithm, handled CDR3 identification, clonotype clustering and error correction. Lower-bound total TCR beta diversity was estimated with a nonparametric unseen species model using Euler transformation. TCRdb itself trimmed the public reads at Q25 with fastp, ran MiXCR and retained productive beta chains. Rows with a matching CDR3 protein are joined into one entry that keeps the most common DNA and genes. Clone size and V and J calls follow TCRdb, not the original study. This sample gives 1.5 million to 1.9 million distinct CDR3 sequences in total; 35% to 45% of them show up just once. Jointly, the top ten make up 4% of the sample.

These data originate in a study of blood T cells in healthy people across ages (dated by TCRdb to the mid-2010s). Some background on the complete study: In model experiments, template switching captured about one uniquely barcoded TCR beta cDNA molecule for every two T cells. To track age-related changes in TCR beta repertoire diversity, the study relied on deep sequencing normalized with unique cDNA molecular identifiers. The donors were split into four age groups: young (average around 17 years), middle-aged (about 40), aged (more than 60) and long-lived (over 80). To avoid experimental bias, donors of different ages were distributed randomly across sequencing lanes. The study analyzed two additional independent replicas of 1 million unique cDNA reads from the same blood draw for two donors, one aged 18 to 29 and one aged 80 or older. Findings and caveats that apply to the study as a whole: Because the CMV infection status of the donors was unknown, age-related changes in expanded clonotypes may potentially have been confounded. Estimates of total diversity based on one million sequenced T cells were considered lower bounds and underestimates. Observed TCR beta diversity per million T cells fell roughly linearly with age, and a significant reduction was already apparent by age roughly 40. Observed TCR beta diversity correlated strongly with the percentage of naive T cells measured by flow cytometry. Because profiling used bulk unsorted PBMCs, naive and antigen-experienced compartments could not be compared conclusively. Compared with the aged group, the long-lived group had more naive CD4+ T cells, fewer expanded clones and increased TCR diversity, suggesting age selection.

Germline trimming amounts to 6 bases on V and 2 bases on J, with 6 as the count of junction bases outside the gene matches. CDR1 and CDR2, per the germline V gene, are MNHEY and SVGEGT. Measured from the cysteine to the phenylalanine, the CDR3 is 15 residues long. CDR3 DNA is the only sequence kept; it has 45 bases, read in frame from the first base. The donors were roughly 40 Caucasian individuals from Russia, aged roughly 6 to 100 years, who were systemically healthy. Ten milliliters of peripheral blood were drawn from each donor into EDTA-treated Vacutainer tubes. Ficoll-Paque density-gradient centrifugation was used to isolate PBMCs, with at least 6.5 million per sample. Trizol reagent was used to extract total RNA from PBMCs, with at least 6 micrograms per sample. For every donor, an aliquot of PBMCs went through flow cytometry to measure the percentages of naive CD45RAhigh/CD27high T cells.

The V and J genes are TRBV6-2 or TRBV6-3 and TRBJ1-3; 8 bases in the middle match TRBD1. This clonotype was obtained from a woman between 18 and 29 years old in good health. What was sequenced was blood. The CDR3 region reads CASSRGTGPGNTIYF. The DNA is TGTGCCAGCAGCCGCGGGACAGGCCCTGGAAACACCATATATTTT.